This T cell receptor beta chain was sequenced during a study of cytomegalovirus exposure and HLA in healthy donors. PCR employed 60 Vbeta and 13 Jbeta primers. Libraries were prepared by immunoSEQ multiplex PCR; TCRdb keeps only in-frame clonotypes and omits some of them. The sample lists around 170,000 clones; roughly 76% were seen once. Germline CDR1 is SGHNT and CDR2 is YENEEA. V was trimmed by 8 bases and J by 13 bases, leaving 15 bases between them. The CDR3 length is 12 residues. The chain employs TRBV11-3 and TRBJ1-6; D is unclear. Sequenced material: PBMCs. The sequence was obtained from a man aged 40-50 years in good health and CMV-seropositive. CDR3 loop: CASRLHGGPLHF. The CDR3 nucleotides are TGTGCCAGCCGATTACATGGTGGCCCCCTCCACTTT.